These T cell receptor beta chains were read from a single sample in a study of blood T cell repertoires in COVID-19. TCRdb's copy holds only in-frame clones and misses some; the assay was immunoSEQ multiplex PCR. The table has 200,000 to 250,000 clones, approximately 84% seen once; the top ten hold roughly 7.8%. The material sequenced was peripheral blood. These receptors all come from a woman aged 80 or over with COVID-19, enrolled during active disease. CDR3s include the opening cysteine and the closing phenylalanine or tryptophan. A D gene is named only where the DNA matches it firmly. For some rows the clone size is stated as once, few or many, or as a class when expanded; others skip it.

j_gene	abundance	v_gene	d_gene	CDR3nt	CDR3aa
TRBJ1-4	once	TRBV5-1	-	TGCGCCAGCAGCTCCCAGAACAATGAAAAACTGTTTTTT	CASSSQNNEKLFF
TRBJ1-6	-	TRBV5-1	-	TGCGCCAGCTATGGTACCAGTTATAATTCACCCCTCCACTTT	CASYGTSYNSPLHF
TRBJ2-4	-	TRBV19	TRBD1	TGTGCCAGTAGCCTATACCCTGGACAGGGCTTTAGCGCCAAAAACATTCAGTACTTC	CASSLYPGQGFSAKNIQYF
TRBJ1-1	-	TRBV19	TRBD1	TGTGCCAGTATGCAGGGGGCCTACACTGAAGCTTTCTTT	CASMQGAYTEAFF
TRBJ2-5	once	TRBV18	-	TGTGCCAGCTCACCATCTACTCCTCGAGAGACCCAGTACTTC	CASSPSTPRETQYF
TRBJ1-1	-	TRBV19	TRBD1	TGTGCCAGTAGGAACCCCGGACAGGTGAACACTGAAGCTTTCTTT	CASRNPGQVNTEAFF
TRBJ2-4	once	TRBV3-1/TRBV3-2	TRBD2	TGTGCCAGCAGAACGCAGCGGGAGCCAAACATTCAGTACTTC	CASRTQREPNIQYF
TRBJ2-3	-	TRBV7-3	TRBD1	TGTGCCAGCAGCCGGGGACAGAGCACAGATACGCAGTATTTT	CASSRGQSTDTQYF
TRBJ1-4	-	TRBV12-3/TRBV12-4	TRBD1	TGTGCCAGCACCCGACAGGGGAGGGAAAAACTGTTTTTT	CASTRQGREKLFF
TRBJ1-5	-	TRBV28	-	TGTGCCAGCAGTTTATCTCGGGGGAGGAATCAGCCCCAGCATTTT	CASSLSRGRNQPQHF
TRBJ1-1	-	TRBV29-1	-	TGCAGCGTTGGCGGGGACACTGAAGCTTTCTTT	CSVGGDTEAFF
TRBJ1-5	-	TRBV12-2	-	TGTGCAAGTCGGCCACAGGGGCGCAATCAGCCCCAGCATTTT	CASRPQGRNQPQHF
TRBJ1-2	-	TRBV19	TRBD1	TGTGCCAGTCGACCTCGGACAGGGAGAAACTATGGCTACACCTTC	CASRPRTGRNYGYTF
TRBJ1-2	-	TRBV5-5	TRBD1	TGTGCCAGCAGCCCCCCAGGGGGAGATCTCTGTGGCTACACCTTC	CASSPPGGDLCGYTF
TRBJ2-1	once	TRBV19	TRBD1	TGTGCCACAGGGACAGGGGGATACAATGAGCAGTTCTTC	CATGTGGYNEQFF
TRBJ1-2	-	TRBV18	-	TGTGCCAGCTCACAAGACAGGAACTATGGCTACACCTTC	CASSQDRNYGYTF
TRBJ1-2	-	TRBV18	-	TGTGCCAGCTCACCACGCTTCGGGGATAGCGATGGCTACACCTTC	CASSPRFGDSDGYTF
TRBJ1-2	few	TRBV19	-	TGTGCCAGTAGTCCTGTTGGCTACACCTTC	CASSPVGYTF
TRBJ1-6	-	TRBV5-4	-	TGTGCCAGCAGGACAGGCTATAATTCACCCCTCCACTTT	CASRTGYNSPLHF
TRBJ1-2	-	TRBV12-3/TRBV12-4	-	TGTGCCAGCAGCTCAGGGTCCTCTCCCCATTACACCTTC	CASSSGSSPHYTF
TRBJ1-2	-	TRBV4-1	TRBD1	TGCGCCAGCAGCCAGGTGGGACAGGCTGTCTATGGCTACACCTTC	CASSQVGQAVYGYTF
TRBJ1-4	-	TRBV2	-	TGTGCCAGCAGCGGACAGTTTAATGAAAAACTGTTTTTT	CASSGQFNEKLFF
TRBJ2-7	-	TRBV3-1/TRBV3-2	TRBD2	TGTGCCAGCAGCCCCCTCTCGGGCGGGGGGGCCTACGAGCAGTACTTC	CASSPLSGGGAYEQYF
TRBJ1-3	-	TRBV6-5	-	TGTGCCAGCAGCTCCCTAGGGGTAGATGGAAACACCATATATTTT	CASSSLGVDGNTIYF
TRBJ2-2	-	TRBV3-1/TRBV3-2	-	TGTGCCAGCGGGTGGGGCCGCCCCACCGGGGAGCTGTTTTTT	CASGWGRPTGELFF
TRBJ2-7	-	TRBV13	-	TGTGCCAGCAGCTACCGGACAGGGGGCCCTAGCGGGAGCTACTACGAGCAGTACTTC	CASSYRTGGPSGSYYEQYF
TRBJ1-2	-	TRBV5-1	TRBD1	TGCGCCAGCAGCCCGGAGGGGACAGCCATATTCTATGGCTACACCTTC	CASSPEGTAIFYGYTF
TRBJ1-3	-	TRBV27	-	TGTGCCAGCAGCCCTGGTGCGCAGGCAGGGAACACCATATATTTT	CASSPGAQAGNTIYF
TRBJ1-6	few	TRBV5-1	-	TGCGCCAGCAGCTGGGACTTAGGAGATAATTCACCCCTCCACTTT	CASSWDLGDNSPLHF
TRBJ1-6	-	TRBV28	-	TGTGCCAGCAGTTTCAGGGCGGACCGGTCACCCCTCCACTTT	CASSFRADRSPLHF
TRBJ2-3	-	TRBV10-3	TRBD2	TGTGCCATCAGGGCCGGGACTAGCGGGAGTATTACGCAGTATTTT	CAIRAGTSGSITQYF
TRBJ2-7	once	TRBV2	-	TGTGCCAGCAGTGAAGGGGCTCTCTCCTACGAGCAGTACTTC	CASSEGALSYEQYF
TRBJ1-1	-	TRBV6-2/TRBV6-3	TRBD1	TGTGCCAGCAGTTGGGGGACAGGCGGGGGTGAAGCTTTCTTT	CASSWGTGGGEAFF
TRBJ2-7	-	TRBV4-1	-	TGCGCCAGCAGCCAACCTACAGGGAGCGAGCAGTACTTC	CASSQPTGSEQYF
TRBJ1-2	-	TRBV5-4	TRBD1	TGTGCCAGCAGCTTGGGTTTGACAGGGGACGGCTACACCTTC	CASSLGLTGDGYTF
TRBJ1-1	-	TRBV7-3	-	TGTGCCAGCTCCAGGGGTGGGGCGAACACTGAAGCTTTCTTT	CASSRGGANTEAFF
TRBJ2-2	-	TRBV9	-	TGTGCCAGTACAGAGCTCGCGAACACCGGGGAGCTGTTTTTT	CASTELANTGELFF
TRBJ2-7	-	TRBV18	TRBD1	TGTGCCAGCTCACCAAGCCAGGGGGCTCGTGACGAGCAGTACTTC	CASSPSQGARDEQYF
TRBJ2-2	once	TRBV6-5	-	TGTGCCAGCAGTTCGACTGTGAACACCGGGGAGCTGTTTTTT	CASSSTVNTGELFF
TRBJ2-1	-	TRBV6-1	TRBD1	TGTGCCAGCAGTGAATCTCTGGGACAGGGGGCGAATGAGCAGTTCTTC	CASSESLGQGANEQFF
TRBJ1-5	-	TRBV12-3/TRBV12-4	-	TGTGCCAGCAGCCCCGGGGTGAATCAGCCCCAGCATTTT	CASSPGVNQPQHF
TRBJ1-1	-	TRBV19	TRBD1	TGTGCCAGTAGTAGGGGAACGTGGGACAGGGCGAACACTGAAGCTTTCTTT	CASSRGTWDRANTEAFF
TRBJ2-2	once	TRBV3-1/TRBV3-2	-	TGTGCCAGCAGCCACAAGGGGGTCGGGGAGCTGTTTTTT	CASSHKGVGELFF
TRBJ2-1	-	TRBV3-1/TRBV3-2	TRBD1	TGTGCCAGCAGCCAAGGGGGACAGACCCTCTACAATGAGCAGTTCTTC	CASSQGGQTLYNEQFF